This is a list of T cell receptor beta chains from one sample in a study of T cell responses to AZD1222 COVID-19 vaccine. TCRdb keeps only in-frame clones here, not all; method: immunoSEQ multiplex PCR. The sample lists 120,000 or so clones; about 87% were seen once. Sequences were derived from peripheral blood, sampled on day 0 of AZD1222 vaccination. All receptors come from an adult in good health. The CDR3 runs from the conserved cysteine through the conserved F or W. The order of the fields is J gene, V gene, CDR3 protein.

J: TRBJ1-2
V: TRBV27
CDR3: CASSLRLNYGYTF

J: TRBJ1-5
V: TRBV28
CDR3: CASRSGRAGVTNQPQHF

J: TRBJ1-4
V: TRBV4-3
CDR3: CASSQDREPNEKLFF

J: TRBJ1-2
V: TRBV7-8
CDR3: CASNPAPGSNYGYTF

J: TRBJ1-5
V: TRBV4-2
CDR3: CASSQGPNQPQHF

J: TRBJ2-3
V: TRBV5-8
CDR3: CASSFGGPGVTDTQYF

J: TRBJ2-1
V: TRBV5-4
CDR3: CASSLGLAGALIYNEQFF

J: TRBJ1-4
V: TRBV5-1
CDR3: CASSLEDPNEKLFF

J: TRBJ1-6
V: TRBV7-8
CDR3: CASRPGLGSYNSPLHF

J: TRBJ1-3
V: TRBV10-1
CDR3: CASSEQAGGENTIYF

J: TRBJ2-7
V: TRBV15
CDR3: CATSREINAGLPAREQYF

J: TRBJ2-7
V: TRBV19
CDR3: CASGTSGEQYF

J: TRBJ1-2
V: TRBV19
CDR3: CASTPRGLDYGYTF

J: TRBJ2-2
V: TRBV7-9
CDR3: CASSLNDAGELFF